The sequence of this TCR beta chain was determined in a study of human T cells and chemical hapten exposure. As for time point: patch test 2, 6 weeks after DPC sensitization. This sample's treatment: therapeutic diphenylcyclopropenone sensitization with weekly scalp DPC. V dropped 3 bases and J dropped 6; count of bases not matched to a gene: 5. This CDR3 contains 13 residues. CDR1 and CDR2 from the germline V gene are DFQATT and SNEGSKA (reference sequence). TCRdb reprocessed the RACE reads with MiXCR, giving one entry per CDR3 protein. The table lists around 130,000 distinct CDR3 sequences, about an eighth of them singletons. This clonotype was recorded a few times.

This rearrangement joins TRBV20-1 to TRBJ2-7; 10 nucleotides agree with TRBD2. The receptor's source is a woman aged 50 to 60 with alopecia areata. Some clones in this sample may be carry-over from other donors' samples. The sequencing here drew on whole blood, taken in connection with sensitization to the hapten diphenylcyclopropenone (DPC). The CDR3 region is CSARLAGEGEQYF. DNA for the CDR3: TGCAGTGCTAGGCTAGCGGGAGAGGGCGAGCAGTACTTC.